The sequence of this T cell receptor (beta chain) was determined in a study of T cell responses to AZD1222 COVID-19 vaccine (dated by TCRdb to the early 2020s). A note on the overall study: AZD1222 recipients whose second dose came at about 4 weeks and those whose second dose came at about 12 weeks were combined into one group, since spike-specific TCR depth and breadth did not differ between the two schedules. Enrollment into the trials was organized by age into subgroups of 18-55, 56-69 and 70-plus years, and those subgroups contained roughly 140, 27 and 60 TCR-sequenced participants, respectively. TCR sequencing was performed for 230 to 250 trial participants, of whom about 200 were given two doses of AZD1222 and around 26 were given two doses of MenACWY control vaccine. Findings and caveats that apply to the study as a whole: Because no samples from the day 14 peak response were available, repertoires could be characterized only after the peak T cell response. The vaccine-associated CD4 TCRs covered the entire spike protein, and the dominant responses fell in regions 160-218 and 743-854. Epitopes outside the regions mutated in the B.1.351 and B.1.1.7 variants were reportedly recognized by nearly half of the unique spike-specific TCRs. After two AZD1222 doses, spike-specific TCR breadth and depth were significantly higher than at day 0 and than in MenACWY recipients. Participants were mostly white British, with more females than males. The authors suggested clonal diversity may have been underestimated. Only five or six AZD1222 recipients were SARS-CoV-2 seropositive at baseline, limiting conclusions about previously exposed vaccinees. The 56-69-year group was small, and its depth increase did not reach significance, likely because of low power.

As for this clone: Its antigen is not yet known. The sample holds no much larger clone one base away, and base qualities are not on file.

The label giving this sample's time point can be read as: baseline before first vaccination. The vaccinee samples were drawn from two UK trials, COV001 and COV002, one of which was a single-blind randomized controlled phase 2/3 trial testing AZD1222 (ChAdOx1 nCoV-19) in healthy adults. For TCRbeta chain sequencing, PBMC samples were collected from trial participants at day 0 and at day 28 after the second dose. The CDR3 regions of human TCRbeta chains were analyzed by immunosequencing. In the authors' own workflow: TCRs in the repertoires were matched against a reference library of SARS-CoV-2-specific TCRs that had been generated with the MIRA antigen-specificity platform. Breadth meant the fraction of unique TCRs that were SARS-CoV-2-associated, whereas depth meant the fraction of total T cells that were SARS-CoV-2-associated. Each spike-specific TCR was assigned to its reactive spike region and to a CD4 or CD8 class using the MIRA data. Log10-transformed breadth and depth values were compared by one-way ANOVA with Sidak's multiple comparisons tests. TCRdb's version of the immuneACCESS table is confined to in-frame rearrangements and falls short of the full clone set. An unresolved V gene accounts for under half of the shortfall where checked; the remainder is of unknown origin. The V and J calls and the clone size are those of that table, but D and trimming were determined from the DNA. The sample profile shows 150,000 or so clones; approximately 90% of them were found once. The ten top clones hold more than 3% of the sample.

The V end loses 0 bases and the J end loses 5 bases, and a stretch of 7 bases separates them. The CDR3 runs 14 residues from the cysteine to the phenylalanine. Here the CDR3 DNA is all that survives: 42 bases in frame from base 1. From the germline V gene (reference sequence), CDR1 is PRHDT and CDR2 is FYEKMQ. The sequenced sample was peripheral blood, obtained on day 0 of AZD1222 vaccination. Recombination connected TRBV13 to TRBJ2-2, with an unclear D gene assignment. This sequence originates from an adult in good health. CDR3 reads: CASSLGLGTGELFF. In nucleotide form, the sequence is TGTGCCAGCAGCTTAGGCCTGGGGACCGGGGAGCTGTTTTTT.